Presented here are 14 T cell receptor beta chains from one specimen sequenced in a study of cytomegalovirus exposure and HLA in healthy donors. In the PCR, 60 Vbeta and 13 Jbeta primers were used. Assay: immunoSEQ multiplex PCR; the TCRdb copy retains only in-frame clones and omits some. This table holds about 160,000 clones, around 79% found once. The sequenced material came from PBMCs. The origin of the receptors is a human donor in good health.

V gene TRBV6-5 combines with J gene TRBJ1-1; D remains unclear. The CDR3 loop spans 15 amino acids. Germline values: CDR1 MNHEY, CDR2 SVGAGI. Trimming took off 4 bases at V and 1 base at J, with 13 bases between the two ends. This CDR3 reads CASSSEPGGNTEAFF. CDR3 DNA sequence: TGTGCCAGCAGTTCAGAACCAGGAGGGAACACTGAAGCTTTCTTT.

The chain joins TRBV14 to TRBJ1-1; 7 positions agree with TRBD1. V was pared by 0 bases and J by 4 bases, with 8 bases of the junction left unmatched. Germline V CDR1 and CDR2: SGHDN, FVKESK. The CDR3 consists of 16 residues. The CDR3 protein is CASSQEFKGAITEAFF. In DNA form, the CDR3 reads TGTGCCAGCAGCCAAGAGTTTAAGGGGGCGATCACTGAAGCTTTCTTT.

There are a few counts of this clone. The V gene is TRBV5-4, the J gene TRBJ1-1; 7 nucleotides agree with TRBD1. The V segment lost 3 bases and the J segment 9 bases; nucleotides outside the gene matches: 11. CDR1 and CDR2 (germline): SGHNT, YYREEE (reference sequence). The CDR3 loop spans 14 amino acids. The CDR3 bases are TGTGCCAGCAGCTCGCTCCTGACAGGGAGTAAAGCTTTCTTT. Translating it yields CASSSLLTGSKAFF. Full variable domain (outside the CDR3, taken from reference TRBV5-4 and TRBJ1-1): ETGVTQSPTHLIKTRGQQVTLRCSSQSGHNTVSWYQQALGQGPQFIFQYYREEENGRGNFPPRFSGLQFPNYSSELNVNALELDDSALYLCASSSLLTGSKAFFGQGTRLTVV.

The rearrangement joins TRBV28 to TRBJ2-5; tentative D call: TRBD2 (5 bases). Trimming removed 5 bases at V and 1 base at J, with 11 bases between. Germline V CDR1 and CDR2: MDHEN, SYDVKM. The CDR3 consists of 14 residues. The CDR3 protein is CASSPRGFQETQYF. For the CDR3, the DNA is TGTGCCAGCAGTCCCCGAGGGTTCCAAGAGACCCAGTACTTC. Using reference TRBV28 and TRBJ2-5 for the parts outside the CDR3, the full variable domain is DVKVTQSSRYLVKRTGEKVFLECVQDMDHENMFWYRQDPGLGLRLIYFSYDVKMKEKGDIPEGYSVSREKKERFSLILESASTNQTSMYLCASSPRGFQETQYFGPGTRLLVL.

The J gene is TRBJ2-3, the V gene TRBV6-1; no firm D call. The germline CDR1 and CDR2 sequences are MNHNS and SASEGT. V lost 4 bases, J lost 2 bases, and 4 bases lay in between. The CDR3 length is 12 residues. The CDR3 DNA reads TGTGCCAGCAGTGGACACACAGATACGCAGTATTTT. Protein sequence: CASSGHTDTQYF.

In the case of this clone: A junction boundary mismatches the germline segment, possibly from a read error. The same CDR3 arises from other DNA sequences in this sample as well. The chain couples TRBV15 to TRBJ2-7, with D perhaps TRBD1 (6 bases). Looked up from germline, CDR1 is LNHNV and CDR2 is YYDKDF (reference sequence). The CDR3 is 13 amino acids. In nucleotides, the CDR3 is TGTGCCACCAGCGGAGACAGGTCCTACGAGCAGTACTTC. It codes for CATSGDRSYEQYF.

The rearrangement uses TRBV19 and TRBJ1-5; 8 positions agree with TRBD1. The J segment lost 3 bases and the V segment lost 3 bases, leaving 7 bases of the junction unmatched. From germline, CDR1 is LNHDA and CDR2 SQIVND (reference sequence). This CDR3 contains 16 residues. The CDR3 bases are TGTGCCAGTAGTATGTACGGACAGGGCGTCAATCAGCCCCAGCATTTT. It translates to CASSMYGQGVNQPQHF.

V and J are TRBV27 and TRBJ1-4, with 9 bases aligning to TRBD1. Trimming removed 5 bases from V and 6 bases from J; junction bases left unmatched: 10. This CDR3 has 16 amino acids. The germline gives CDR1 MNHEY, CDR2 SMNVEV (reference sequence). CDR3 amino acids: CASSPHRGPRDEKLFF. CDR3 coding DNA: TGTGCCAGCAGTCCCCACAGGGGGCCACGTGATGAAAAACTGTTTTTT.

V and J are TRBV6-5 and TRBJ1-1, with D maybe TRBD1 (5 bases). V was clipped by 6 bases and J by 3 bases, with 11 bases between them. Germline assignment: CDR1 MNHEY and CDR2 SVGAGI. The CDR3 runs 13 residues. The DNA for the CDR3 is TGTGCCAGCAGGGCGGCGGGGGACACTGAAGCTTTCTTT. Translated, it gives CASRAAGDTEAFF.

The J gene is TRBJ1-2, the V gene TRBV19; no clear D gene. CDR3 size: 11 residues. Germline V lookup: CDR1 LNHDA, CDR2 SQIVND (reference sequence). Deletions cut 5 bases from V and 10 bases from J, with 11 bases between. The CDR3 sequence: CASSAGSDYTF. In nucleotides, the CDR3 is TGTGCCAGTAGTGCCGGGAGTGACTACACCTTC.

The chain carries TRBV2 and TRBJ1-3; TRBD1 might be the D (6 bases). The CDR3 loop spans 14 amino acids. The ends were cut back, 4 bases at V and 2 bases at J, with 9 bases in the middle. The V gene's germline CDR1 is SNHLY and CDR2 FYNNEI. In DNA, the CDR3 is TGTGCCAGCAGTGGGACAGTAACTGGAAACACCATATATTTT. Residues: CASSGTVTGNTIYF. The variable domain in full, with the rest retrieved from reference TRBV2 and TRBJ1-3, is EPEVTQTPSHQVTQMGQEVILRCVPISNHLYFYWYRQILGQKVEFLVSFYNNEISEKSEIFDDQFSVERPDGSNFTLKIRSTKLEDSAMYFCASSGTVTGNTIYFGEGSWLTVV.

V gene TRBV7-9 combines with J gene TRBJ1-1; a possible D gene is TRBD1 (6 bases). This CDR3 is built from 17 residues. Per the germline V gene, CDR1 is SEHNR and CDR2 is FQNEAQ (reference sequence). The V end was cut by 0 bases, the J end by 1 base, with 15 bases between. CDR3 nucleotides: TGTGCCAGCAGCTTAGCCCCAGGGGCAGGAGAGAACACTGAAGCTTTCTTT. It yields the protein CASSLAPGAGENTEAFF.

For the CDR3, the DNA is TGCGCCAGCAGCGGGACAGTGAACTATGGCTACACCTTC. It encodes CASSGTVNYGYTF. The chain is built from TRBV5-1 and TRBJ1-2; 7 nucleotides match TRBD1. The CDR3 spans 13 residues. Trimming at V came to 4 bases and at J to 2 bases, leaving 2 bases not matched to a gene. CDR1 is SGHRS and CDR2 is YFSETQ in the germline V gene. The full variable domain, rest sourced from reference TRBV5-1 and TRBJ1-2, is KAGVTQTPRYLIKTRGQQVTLSCSPISGHRSVSWYQQTPGQGLQFLFEYFSETQRNKGNFPGRFSGRQFSNSRSEMNVSTLELGDSALYLCASSGTVNYGYTFGSGTRLTVV.

CDR3 sequence reads: CASSLEALAGFDQPQHF. As DNA, the CDR3 is TGCGCCAGCAGCTTGGAAGCGTTGGCCGGATTTGATCAGCCCCAGCATTTT. The chain couples TRBV5-1 to TRBJ1-5; D gene unclear. In germline, CDR1 is SGHRS, CDR2 YFSETQ. The CDR3 length is 17 residues. V was pared by 0 bases and J by 5 bases, with 18 bases between.